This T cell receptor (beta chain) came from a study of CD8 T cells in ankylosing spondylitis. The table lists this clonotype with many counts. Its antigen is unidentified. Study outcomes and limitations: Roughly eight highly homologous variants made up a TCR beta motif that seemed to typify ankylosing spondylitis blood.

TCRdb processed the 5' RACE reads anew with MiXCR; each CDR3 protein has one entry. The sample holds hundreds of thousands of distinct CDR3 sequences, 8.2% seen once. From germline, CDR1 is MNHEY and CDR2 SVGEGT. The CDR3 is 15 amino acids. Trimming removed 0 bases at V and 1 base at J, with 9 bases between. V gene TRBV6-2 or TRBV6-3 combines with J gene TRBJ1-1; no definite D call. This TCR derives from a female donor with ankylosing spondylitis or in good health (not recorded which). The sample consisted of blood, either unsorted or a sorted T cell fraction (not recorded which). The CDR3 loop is CASSYSILSNTEAFF. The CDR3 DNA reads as TGTGCCAGCAGTTACTCGATTCTGTCGAACACTGAAGCTTTCTTT.